Sequencing of this T cell receptor (beta chain) was carried out in a study of CD8+ T cells in alopecia areata. Study results and caveats: Clarity of TCR sharing across patients fell short of that in mice, possibly HLA-related.

Comment on this clone: Its antigen is as yet unknown.

Sequencing relied on a cDNA template that was reverse transcribed from extracted RNA. Some clones are missing from TCRdb's copy, which holds only in-frame ones; the method was immunoSEQ multiplex PCR. Of approximately 150,000 clones in the sample, 50% to 65% were seen once. CD4+ and CD8+ T cells were sorted from PBMCs stained for CD3, CD4 and CD8. Germline values: CDR1 LNHDA, CDR2 SQIVND (reference sequence). V was trimmed by 7 bases and J by 9 bases, leaving 22 bases between them. The CDR3 has 15 residues. The sample taken for sequencing was CD4+ T cells sorted from blood. The TCR was taken from a human donor in good health. V is TRBV19 and J is TRBJ2-1; D is unresolved. DNA for the CDR3: TGTGCCAGTACCCCTTGGGCTGGTCAGGTCGGTGAGCAGTTCTTC. Translating it yields CASTPWAGQVGEQFF. The full variable domain, rest sourced from reference TRBV19 and TRBJ2-1, is DGGITQSPKYLFRKEGQNVTLSCEQNLNHDAMYWYRQDPGQGLRLIYYSQIVNDFQKGDIAEGYSVSREKKESFPLTVTSAQKNPTAFYLCASTPWAGQVGEQFFGPGTRLTVL.